The clone carrying this T cell receptor (beta chain) has a count of ten or more. Its target is unknown. This entry comes from a study of T cells in Graves' hyperthyroidism and ophthalmopathy. Study outcomes and limitations: Ophthalmopathy got predicted by the model a median 6.5 months before its onset.

Uncontrolled infection, other autoimmune disease, pregnancy or lactation led to exclusion. Template material for amplifying TCR beta CDR3 regions consisted of RNA transcripts. RT-PCR in the first round (using the HTBI primer set) targeted the TCR CDR3. TCRdb independently ran MiXCR on the multiplex PCR reads; one entry per CDR3 protein. The sample includes roughly 400,000 distinct CDR3 sequences, approximately 14% of them seen just once. The CDR3 extends over 12 amino acids. Trimming cost V 5 bases and J 5 bases; bases outside gene matches: 4. Germline CDR1 reads DFQATT; CDR2 reads SNEGSKA (reference sequence).

This TCR derives from a woman between 18 and 29 years old with Graves' hyperthyroidism that later progressed to Graves' ophthalmopathy. The sample consisted of blood. V and J are TRBV20-1 and TRBJ2-5; 8 bases are a match to TRBD1. The CDR3 sequence is CSAPWTGETQYF. The CDR3 region has the DNA TGCAGTGCTCCCTGGACAGGGGAGACCCAGTACTTC.